Sequencing of this TCR beta chain was carried out in a study of T cell responses to AZD1222 COVID-19 vaccine. Study-level information: Second-dose timings of about 4 or about 12 weeks were pooled.

Some clones are missing from TCRdb's copy, which holds only in-frame ones; the method was immunoSEQ multiplex PCR. The sample records roughly 130,000 clones, 90% to 95% being singletons. Study results and limitations: The donor group comprised mostly white British people and more females; the analysis possibly underestimated clonal diversity. At 160-218 and 743-854, vaccine-associated CD4 TCRs were dominant, and they spanned spike.

CDR1 KGHSH and CDR2 LQKENI come from the germline V gene. V gave up 5 bases and J gave up 2 bases, with 18 bases separating them. The length of the CDR3 is 16 residues. In regard to this clone: The antigen is unknown.

This receptor was identified in an adult in good health. The sequences come from peripheral blood, collected on day 0 of AZD1222 vaccination. This chain uses TRBV18 with TRBJ2-5; possible D gene TRBD2, 6 bases. The CDR3 DNA reads TGTGCCAGCTCAAGGGCTTTACTAGCAGATCAAGAGACCCAGTACTTC. It specifies CASSRALLADQETQYF. The complete variable domain, with remaining parts taken from reference TRBV18 and TRBJ2-5, reads NAGVMQNPRHLVRRRGQEARLRCSPMKGHSHVYWYRQLPEEGLKFMVYLQKENIIDESGMPKERFSAEFPKEGPSILRIQQVVRGDSAAYFCASSRALLADQETQYFGPGTRLLVL.